These 31 T cell receptor beta chains came from one sample sequenced in a study of blood T cell repertoires in COVID-19 (dated by TCRdb to between 2020 and 2021). The library was generated by the immunoSEQ multiplex PCR assay. The clones in this table, taken by TCRdb from immuneACCESS, are in-frame only. Not every clone is retained; where verified, under half of the shortfall comes from an unresolved V gene, and the cause of the rest is unknown. The sample has 290,000 or so clones on record, 65% to 90% of them singletons. Less than 6.5% of the sample goes to the ten largest clones. The specimen was peripheral blood. These receptors all come from a man aged 50 to 59 with active or convalescent COVID-19.

This clone was observed at least ten times. This sequence joins TRBV7-9 and TRBJ1-2; D gene ambiguous. The CDR3 has 15 residues. Germline CDR1 is SEHNR and CDR2 is FQNEAQ (reference sequence). V shed 0 bases and J shed 7 bases, with 15 bases lying between them. The CDR3 region is CASSLAVGDWRGYTF. For the CDR3, the DNA is TGTGCCAGCAGCTTAGCAGTGGGAGATTGGCGTGGCTACACCTTC.

The chain combines TRBV12-3 or TRBV12-4 with TRBJ2-7; TRBD1 agrees at 9 bases. V dropped 3 bases and J dropped 6; count of bases not matched to a gene: 3. The CDR3 extends over 13 amino acids. CDR3 nucleotide sequence: TGTGCCAGCAGTTTCCGACAGGGGGGCGAGCAGTACTTC. Protein sequence: CASSFRQGGEQYF.

This chain connects TRBV4-1 to TRBJ1-1; 9 bases map to TRBD1. V lost 3 bases to trimming and J lost 5 bases; unmatched junction nucleotides: 7. The CDR3 loop spans 15 amino acids. Germline CDR1 MGHRA, CDR2 YSYEKL. The CDR3 here is CASSHPGQGRTEAFF. The DNA of the CDR3 is TGCGCCAGCAGCCATCCCGGACAGGGGCGGACTGAAGCTTTCTTT.

V gene TRBV30 combines with J gene TRBJ2-1; D remains ambiguous. CDR3 size: 12 residues. Trimming cost V 2 bases and J 4 bases, with 6 bases left between them. Germline CDR1 GTSNPN, CDR2 SVGIG (reference sequence). The CDR3 is CAWSPKYNEQFF. In DNA form, the CDR3 reads TGTGCCTGGAGTCCTAAATACAATGAGCAGTTCTTC. Full variable domain (rest looked up from reference TRBV30 and TRBJ2-1): SQTIHQWPATLVQPVGSPLSLECTVEGTSNPNLYWYRQAAGRGLQLLFYSVGIGQISSEVPQNLSASRPQDRQFILSSKKLLLSDSGFYLCAWSPKYNEQFFGPGTRLTVL.

The chain couples TRBV19 to TRBJ2-1; TRBD1 agrees at 9 bases. Germline CDR1 reads LNHDA; CDR2 reads SQIVND (reference sequence). The length of the CDR3 is 15 residues. The junction had 6 bases not matched to a gene; V was cut back by 3 bases and J by 6 bases. The CDR3 nucleotides read TGTGCCAGTAGTATCACAGGGGGCCTCGGCAATGAGCAGTTCTTC. Protein product: CASSITGGLGNEQFF.

This chain links TRBV5-4 with TRBJ2-7; the D gene is possibly TRBD1 (6 bases). Trimming took 4 bases from V and 9 from J, leaving 20 bases between them. The CDR3 runs 14 residues. In germline, CDR1 is SGHNT, CDR2 YYREEE (reference sequence). As DNA, the CDR3 is TGTGCCAGCAGCCGTGACAGGTACTCTGAGGTGCAGTACTTC. It yields the protein CASSRDRYSEVQYF.

The chain is built from TRBV5-5 and TRBJ2-5, with TRBD2 matching over 12 bases. CDR1 is SGHKS and CDR2 is YYEKEE in the germline V gene (reference sequence). The V segment lost 1 base and the J segment 1 base; nucleotides outside the gene matches: 5. The CDR3 runs 17 residues. The CDR3 loop is CASSLSLAGGAQETQYF. In DNA, the CDR3 is TGTGCCAGCAGCTTGTCTCTAGCGGGAGGGGCCCAAGAGACCCAGTACTTC. Variable domain in full (rest from reference TRBV5-5 and TRBJ2-5): DAGVTQSPTHLIKTRGQQVTLRCSPISGHKSVSWYQQVLGQGPQFIFQYYEKEERGRGNFPDRFSARQFPNYSSELNVNALLLGDSALYLCASSLSLAGGAQETQYFGPGTRLLVL.

The J gene is TRBJ1-1, the V gene TRBV6-5, with TRBD1 identical over 8 bases. The CDR3 contains 14 residues. Germline V lookup: CDR1 MNHEY, CDR2 SVGAGI. The trim removed 6 bases at V and 4 bases at J, leaving 7 bases unmatched. The CDR3 nucleotides read TGTGCCAGCAGAGAGACAGGGGAGAGCACTGAAGCTTTCTTT. Amino acids: CASRETGESTEAFF.

The chain joins TRBV19 to TRBJ1-3; D call uncertain. V was trimmed by 8 bases and J by 5 bases, leaving 25 bases between them. The CDR3 runs to 17 residues. CDR1 LNHDA and CDR2 SQIVND come from the germline V gene (reference sequence). This CDR3 is CASSFSRRGPTRNTIYF. Here the CDR3 DNA reads TGTGCCAGTTCCTTCTCACGTCGCGGCCCCACTAGAAACACCATATATTTT.

The chain carries TRBV4-1 and TRBJ2-1; 10 bases are shared with TRBD2. The CDR3 has 18 amino acids. V lost 1 base, J lost 5 bases, and 11 bases stayed unmatched. CDR1 MGHRA and CDR2 YSYEKL come from the germline V gene. The CDR3 sequence: CASSQGRGLAFMHNEQFF. CDR3 nucleotides: TGCGCCAGCAGCCAAGGGAGGGGACTAGCGTTTATGCACAATGAGCAGTTCTTC.

This clone was found once. The CDR3 bases are TGTGCCAGCAGCTTAGACAGGAACAATGAGCAGTTCTTC. It translates to CASSLDRNNEQFF. The gene calls are TRBV5-8 and TRBJ2-1, with D maybe TRBD1 (6 bases). This CDR3 has 13 residues. V lost 2 bases and J lost 5, with 8 bases in between. CDR1 and CDR2 (germline): SGHTS, YDEGEE. Full variable domain (rest looked up from reference TRBV5-8 and TRBJ2-1): EAGVTQSPTHLIKTRGQQATLRCSPISGHTSVYWYQQALGLGLQFLLWYDEGEERNRGNFPPRFSGRQFPNYSSELNVNALELEDSALYLCASSLDRNNEQFFGPGTRLTVL.

This clone was seen only a few times. This chain joins TRBV4-2 and TRBJ2-7; TRBD2 is a possible D gene (6 bases). Germline V lookup: CDR1 LGHNA, CDR2 YNFKEQ. V dropped 2 bases and J dropped 5 bases, with 10 bases sitting between them. This CDR3 spans 13 amino acids. The CDR3 region is CASSQSGVNEQYF. The DNA of the CDR3 is TGTGCCAGCAGCCAATCGGGAGTTAACGAGCAGTACTTC.

With regard to this clone: This specimen includes other DNA sequences encoding the same CDR3. The CDR3 bases are TGTGCCAGCAGCTTAGGGACAGGGGGCAATCAGCCCCAGCATTTT. Its translation: CASSLGTGGNQPQHF. V gene TRBV7-2 combines with J gene TRBJ1-5, with 9 nucleotides matching TRBD1. CDR3 length: 15 amino acids. Trimming at V came to 1 base and at J to 2 bases, leaving 0 bases not matched to a gene. Germline V gene lookup returns CDR1 SGHTA and CDR2 FQGNSA.

This chain links TRBV5-1 with TRBJ2-5, with D perhaps TRBD1 (5 bases). The CDR3 consists of 13 residues. Deletions cut 4 bases from V and 3 bases from J, with 10 bases between. CDR1 and CDR2 (germline): SGHRS, YFSETQ. CDR3 residues: CASSTGTKETQYF. In DNA form, the CDR3 reads TGCGCCAGCAGCACAGGCACTAAAGAGACCCAGTACTTC.

The V and J genes are TRBV4-2 and TRBJ1-2; TRBD1 aligns across 7 bases. J gave up 0 bases and V 0 bases, and 4 bases lay outside the gene matches. This CDR3 contains 16 residues. The germline V gene has CDR1 LGHNA and CDR2 YNFKEQ. CDR3: CASSQDSTGTNYGYTF. The CDR3 DNA is TGTGCCAGCAGCCAAGATTCGACAGGGACTAACTATGGCTACACCTTC.

V is TRBV5-1 and J is TRBJ1-4; D gene uncertain. V was cut by 1 base and J by 4 bases, with 11 bases left in between. CDR3 size: 15 residues. The germline gives CDR1 SGHRS, CDR2 YFSETQ. The CDR3 nucleotides are TGCGCCAGCAGCTTGTCAGGTTTGAGTAATGAAAAACTGTTTTTT. This gives the protein CASSLSGLSNEKLFF.

This rearrangement joins TRBV29-1 to TRBJ1-3; D call uncertain. Germline-derived CDR1 and CDR2 are SQVTM and ANQGSEA. The CDR3 totals 11 residues. The V end was cut by 5 bases, the J end by 4 bases, with 6 bases between. In DNA form, the CDR3 reads TGCAGCGTTTTACAGGGAAACACCATATATTTT. The encoded protein is CSVLQGNTIYF. Supplemented by reference TRBV29-1 and TRBJ1-3, the full variable domain reads SAVISQKPSRDICQRGTSLTIQCQVDSQVTMMFWYRQQPGQSLTLIATANQGSEATYESGFVIDKFPISRPNLTFSTLTVSNMSPEDSSIYLCSVLQGNTIYFGEGSWLTVV.

Remarks on this clone: The same CDR3 also results from other DNA sequences found in this sample. This chain connects TRBV20-1 to TRBJ2-7; D is unresolved. Germline CDR1 reads DFQATT; CDR2 reads SNEGSKA (reference sequence). Trimming stripped 3 bases from V and 3 bases from J, with 6 bases between. This CDR3 is built from 11 residues. As DNA, the CDR3 is TGCAGTGCTAGTGGTAGCTACGAGCAGTACTTC. This sequence encodes CSASGSYEQYF.

V usage is TRBV4-1 and J usage is TRBJ1-1, with D tentatively TRBD1 (6 bases). Germline lookup yields CDR1 MGHRA and CDR2 YSYEKL. CDR3 length: 17 residues. V shed 3 bases and J shed 5 bases, with 22 bases lying between them. In DNA, the CDR3 is TGCGCCAGCAGCCAGTCCAGGGGCCGGGGTCTAAAAACTGAAGCTTTCTTT. Translating it yields CASSQSRGRGLKTEAFF.

This chain uses TRBV3-1 (or the pseudogene TRBV3-2) with TRBJ2-7, with TRBD1 matching 7 bases. CDR3 length equals 13 residues. The ends lost 8 bases at V and 2 bases at J; junction bases unmatched: 6. Germline lookup yields CDR1 LGHDT and CDR2 YNNKEL (reference sequence). CDR3 DNA sequence: TGTGCCAGCCAGGGGACAGTAACCTACGAGCAGTACTTC. Its translation is CASQGTVTYEQYF.

This clone was observed once. The gene calls are TRBV13 and TRBJ2-1, with TRBD1 matching 9 bases. This CDR3 spans 14 amino acids. With V trimmed by 4 bases and J by 7 bases, 5 bases remained unmatched. Germline V gives CDR1 PRHDT, CDR2 FYEKMQ (reference sequence). CDR3 sequence: CASSWGQGDNEQFF. The CDR3 bases are TGTGCCAGCAGCTGGGGACAGGGCGATAATGAGCAGTTCTTC.

The rearrangement uses TRBV7-6 and TRBJ1-1; 7 bases agree with TRBD1. J was trimmed by 3 bases and V by 5 bases; bases with no gene match: 3. CDR3 length: 13 amino acids. Germline CDR1 is SGHVS and CDR2 is FNYEAQ. CDR3 sequence (DNA): TGTGCCAGCAGCCGGGGACAGTACACTGAAGCTTTCTTT. This gives the protein CASSRGQYTEAFF. Drawing the rest from reference TRBV7-6 and TRBJ1-1, the complete variable domain is GAGVSQSPRYKVTKRGQDVALRCDPISGHVSLYWYRQALGQGPEFLTYFNYEAQQDKSGLPNDRFSAERPEGSISTLTIQRTEQRDSAMYRCASSRGQYTEAFFGQGTRLTVV.

The gene calls are TRBV13 and TRBJ2-3, with TRBD1 matching over 10 bases. The CDR3 covers 16 residues. Germline V gene lookup returns CDR1 PRHDT and CDR2 FYEKMQ (reference sequence). The J segment lost 0 bases and the V segment lost 5 bases, leaving 5 bases of the junction unmatched. The CDR3 loop reads CASSRRQGASTDTQYF. The CDR3 DNA reads TGTGCCAGCAGCCGTAGACAGGGGGCGAGCACAGATACGCAGTATTTT.

V and J are TRBV11-3 and TRBJ2-1; D uncertain. This CDR3 contains 15 residues. Trimming shortened V by 0 bases and J by 10 bases, and 16 bases separated the two germline ends. Germline V lookup: CDR1 SGHNT, CDR2 YENEEA. CDR3 amino acids: CASSLDGSRPQEQFF. CDR3 DNA sequence: TGTGCCAGCAGCTTAGATGGTTCTAGGCCGCAGGAGCAGTTCTTC.

This chain uses TRBV27 with TRBJ2-5; the D is unclear. Germline lookup yields CDR1 MNHEY and CDR2 SMNVEV (reference sequence). Trimming took off 5 bases at V and 5 bases at J, with 15 bases between the two ends. The CDR3 is 14 amino acids. The DNA of the CDR3 is TGTGCCAGCAGTGAAACCAACCTCCGGGAGACCCAGTACTTC. Encoded protein: CASSETNLRETQYF.

The V and J genes are TRBV3-1 (or the pseudogene TRBV3-2) and TRBJ1-6; the D is unclear. V dropped 4 bases and J dropped 12 bases, with 13 bases sitting between them. The CDR3 sequence is 13 residues long. Per germline, CDR1 LGHDT and CDR2 YNNKEL (reference sequence). The CDR3, as DNA: TGTGCCAGCAGCCCCATCCAGCGCAGACCCCTCCACTTT. This sequence encodes CASSPIQRRPLHF.

J is TRBJ1-3 and V is TRBV6-7; 8 bases line up with TRBD1. TRBV6-7 is an ORF for which the function is uncertain. This CDR3 has 16 amino acids. The V gene end was trimmed by 0 bases and the J gene end by 0 bases; junction bases not matched to a gene: 1. The CDR3 DNA reads as TGTGCCAGCAGTTACTCTGGGACAGGCTCTGGAAACACCATATATTTT. Protein: CASSYSGTGSGNTIYF.

The chain combines TRBV5-8 with TRBJ1-5; 7 bases match TRBD1. The germline gives CDR1 SGHTS, CDR2 YDEGEE. The CDR3 is made up of 16 amino acids. The V gene end was trimmed by 4 bases and the J gene end by 3 bases; junction bases not matched to a gene: 10. CDR3 amino acids: CASSPMTGIINQPQHF. The CDR3 DNA reads TGTGCCAGCAGCCCGATGACAGGGATAATCAATCAGCCCCAGCATTTT.

The gene calls are TRBV7-9 and TRBJ1-4; D not certain. This CDR3 region has 17 residues. Trimming stripped 3 bases from V and 7 bases from J, with 21 bases between. CDR1 is SEHNR, CDR2 FQNEAQ, per germline (reference sequence). DNA for the CDR3: TGTGCCAGCAGCTTGGGCGGAGCGGGCTTTAGGAGTGAAAAACTGTTTTTT. It specifies CASSLGGAGFRSEKLFF.

The rearrangement uses TRBV28 and TRBJ1-1, with 7 nucleotides matching TRBD1. This CDR3 is 15 amino acids long. With V trimmed by 6 bases and J by 5 bases, 12 bases remained unmatched. Per germline, CDR1 MDHEN and CDR2 SYDVKM. The CDR3: CASRDRGGLGTEAFF. CDR3 DNA sequence: TGTGCCAGCAGGGACCGAGGGGGCTTAGGGACTGAAGCTTTCTTT.

The rearrangement uses TRBV14 and TRBJ2-2; TRBD2 matches at 13 bases. Per the germline V gene, CDR1 is SGHDN and CDR2 is FVKESK. The CDR3 is made up of 19 amino acids. V shed 4 bases, J shed 0 bases, and the junction held 8 bases outside the gene matches. DNA for the CDR3: TGTGCCAGCAGCCCAGGACTAGCGGGAGTTCGCTCGAACACCGGGGAGCTGTTTTTT. It yields the protein CASSPGLAGVRSNTGELFF.